Presented here are 27 T cell receptor beta chains from one specimen sequenced in a study of PD-1 blockade in classical Hodgkin lymphoma (dated by TCRdb to 2018 to 2021). Sample time point, as interpreted from the label and publication: cycle 1 day 1 (C1D1), immediately before nivolumab initiation. Relapse after autologous stem cell transplantation had occurred in all trial patients, and cohorts A, B and C were distinguished by prior brentuximab vedotin exposure. Libraries were constructed by the immunoSEQ multiplex PCR assay. Sourced from immuneACCESS, this table was stored by TCRdb with only in-frame sequences that have V and J called. A share of the clones is absent; for the studies checked, an unresolved V gene accounts for under half, and the remainder has no known explanation. In all, the sample holds about 97,000 clones, and around 80% of those were seen once. 9.5% to 15% of the sample comes from the top ten.

Specimen: peripheral blood mononuclear cells (PBMCs), collected at baseline. These receptors were taken from a human donor with classical Hodgkin lymphoma.

The chain links TRBV5-4 to TRBJ2-7; D ambiguous. The V gene lost 2 bases and the J gene lost 0 bases, with 15 bases spanning the gap. The CDR3 totals 16 residues. Germline lookup yields CDR1 SGHNT and CDR2 YYREEE (reference sequence). CDR3 residues: CASSFSTSLNSYEQYF. Here the CDR3 DNA reads TGTGCCAGCAGCTTTTCTACCTCACTGAACTCCTACGAGCAGTACTTC.

The V gene is TRBV11-2, the J gene TRBJ2-5, with no clear D. CDR3 length: 14 residues. Germline V gene sequence: CDR1 SGHAT, CDR2 FQNNGV. Trimming shortened V by 5 bases and J by 5 bases, and 15 bases separated the two germline ends. This CDR3 is CASSDPTVGETQYF. The CDR3 bases are TGTGCCAGCAGCGATCCGACTGTGGGGGAGACCCAGTACTTC.

The chain links TRBV28 to TRBJ2-5, with 10 bases that match TRBD1. The junction had 6 bases not matched to a gene; V was cut back by 4 bases and J by 4 bases. The CDR3 is made up of 15 amino acids. Germline V gene sequence: CDR1 MDHEN, CDR2 SYDVKM. CDR3 residues: CASSSGTGERETQYF. The CDR3 DNA follows: TGTGCCAGCAGTTCCGGGACAGGGGAACGAGAGACCCAGTACTTC.

Only a few counts were recorded for this clone. The chain joins TRBV2 to TRBJ2-1; 11 positions match TRBD2. V was pared by 3 bases and J by 6 bases, with 7 bases of the junction left unmatched. Germline V CDR1 and CDR2: SNHLY, FYNNEI. This CDR3 contains 16 residues. CDR3 nucleotides: TGTGCCAGCAGTGATCGGGCTAGCGGGAGGCCCAATGAGCAGTTCTTC. It yields the protein CASSDRASGRPNEQFF.

The genes are TRBV7-8 and TRBJ2-7; 8 nucleotides line up with TRBD2. Germline V CDR1 and CDR2: SGHVS, FQNEAQ. The length of the CDR3 is 15 residues. Trimming at V came to 3 bases and at J to 6 bases, leaving 10 bases not matched to a gene. The CDR3 DNA is TGTGCCAGCAGCTTCTCCGGGACTAGGGTCGGCGAGCAGTACTTC. Its translation is CASSFSGTRVGEQYF.

This chain links TRBV6-6 with TRBJ2-6; D is undetermined. The CDR3 runs 14 residues. Per the germline V gene, CDR1 is MNHNY and CDR2 is SVGAGI (reference sequence). With 5 bases removed from V and 13 bases from J, the gap between germline ends came to 18 bases. As DNA, the CDR3 is TGTGCCAGCAGTAAGGACCAGACCTCTGAAGTCCTGACTTTC. Amino acids: CASSKDQTSEVLTF.

The chain recombines TRBV28 with TRBJ2-2; 7 nucleotides match TRBD1. CDR3 length: 15 residues. Trimming at V came to 4 bases and at J to 1 base, leaving 3 bases not matched to a gene. Germline CDR1 and CDR2: MDHEN and SYDVKM. CDR3 in DNA: TGTGCCAGCAGTTCGAGGACAGGGAACACCGGGGAGCTGTTTTTT. Translated, it gives CASSSRTGNTGELFF.

This clone was observed a handful of times. CDR3 loop: CAWSLAGRFTGELFF. For the CDR3, the DNA is TGTGCCTGGAGTTTGGCGGGAAGGTTCACCGGGGAGCTGTTTTTT. V usage is TRBV30 and J usage is TRBJ2-2, with a tentative D call TRBD2 (6 bases). The CDR3 totals 15 residues. V lost 2 bases and J 4 bases, leaving 14 bases between the germline ends. The germline gives CDR1 GTSNPN, CDR2 SVGIG (reference sequence).

This chain uses TRBV6-1 with TRBJ2-7; D may be TRBD1 (6 bases). CDR1 is MNHNS, CDR2 SASEGT, per germline. The length of the CDR3 is 13 residues. V dropped 6 bases and J dropped 3 bases, with 12 bases sitting between them. CDR3 DNA sequence: TGTGCCAGCAGGCTAGGACAGCTCTACGAGCAGTACTTC. The encoded protein is CASRLGQLYEQYF.

V gene TRBV4-2 combines with J gene TRBJ2-5; 13 bases fit TRBD2. This CDR3 contains 17 residues. Germline V gene sequence: CDR1 LGHNA, CDR2 YNFKEQ. With 0 bases clipped from V and 8 bases from J, the junction kept 9 bases outside the gene matches. The CDR3 nucleotides read TGTGCCAGCAGCCAAGAGGGACTAGCGGGACCCTGGCGTACCCAGTACTTC. Translated: CASSQEGLAGPWRTQYF.

The chain carries TRBV11-3 and TRBJ2-3; 9 bases fit TRBD2. CDR3 length: 14 residues. The V and J ends lost 5 bases and 4 bases, in that order; junction bases with no gene match: 4. Germline CDR1 and CDR2: SGHNT and YENEEA. CDR3 DNA sequence: TGTGCCAGCAGCGAGGGACTAGCAGCAGATACGCAGTATTTT. Protein product: CASSEGLAADTQYF.

V gene TRBV19 combines with J gene TRBJ1-1, with D hard to call. The germline V gene encodes CDR1 LNHDA and CDR2 SQIVND (reference sequence). Trimming shortened V by 3 bases and J by 3 bases, and 17 bases separated the two germline ends. This CDR3 has 16 residues. The CDR3 loop reads CASSIGTGRSDTEAFF. The DNA for the CDR3 is TGTGCCAGTAGTATCGGAACCGGACGGTCAGACACTGAAGCTTTCTTT.

This rearrangement joins TRBV5-1 to TRBJ2-7; D unclear. Deletions cut 0 bases from V and 3 bases from J, with 13 bases between. This CDR3 comprises 15 residues. In germline, CDR1 is SGHRS, CDR2 YFSETQ. The CDR3 sequence is CASSLAPGFFYEQYF. CDR3 DNA: TGCGCCAGCAGCTTGGCCCCGGGTTTCTTCTACGAGCAGTACTTC.

The gene calls are TRBV15 and TRBJ2-1, with a possible D match to TRBD2 (5 bases). The V end lost 5 bases, the J end lost 0 bases, and 11 bases lay between the germline ends. The germline CDR1 and CDR2 sequences are LNHNV and YYDKDF (reference sequence). There are 15 residues in the CDR3. The CDR3 sequence: CATSGSVSSYNEQFF. The CDR3 DNA reads TGTGCCACCAGCGGGAGCGTGAGCTCCTACAATGAGCAGTTCTTC.

The chain couples TRBV5-4 to TRBJ1-6; 9 bases agree with TRBD1. V trimming: 4 bases; J trimming: 5 bases; junction bases outside the gene matches: 4. The CDR3 contains 15 residues. Germline-derived CDR1 and CDR2 are SGHNT and YYREEE (reference sequence). CDR3 residues: CASSHRTGDNSPLHF. In DNA, the CDR3 is TGTGCCAGCAGCCACAGGACAGGGGATAATTCACCCCTCCACTTT. Together with reference TRBV5-4 and TRBJ1-6, the CDR3 gives the full variable domain: ETGVTQSPTHLIKTRGQQVTLRCSSQSGHNTVSWYQQALGQGPQFIFQYYREEENGRGNFPPRFSGLQFPNYSSELNVNALELDDSALYLCASSHRTGDNSPLHFGNGTRLTVT.

In nucleotides, the CDR3 is TGTGCCAGCAGCCTAGGGAGGGACACTGAAGCTTTCTTT. Its protein product is CASSLGRDTEAFF. V usage is TRBV6-1 and J usage is TRBJ1-1; D remains ambiguous. The CDR3 is 13 amino acids. Germline V gives CDR1 MNHNS, CDR2 SASEGT. V was cut by 6 bases and J by 3 bases, with 11 bases left in between.

The V call is TRBV5-1, the J call TRBJ2-5, with D unclear. The CDR3 is made up of 15 amino acids. CDR1 SGHRS and CDR2 YFSETQ come from the germline V gene. V lost 0 bases and J 3 bases, leaving 12 bases between the germline ends. The CDR3 region has the DNA TGCGCCAGCAGCTTGGTATACGATGGGGAAGAGACCCAGTACTTC. This codes for CASSLVYDGEETQYF.

V and J are TRBV6-9 and TRBJ2-7; D is undetermined. This CDR3 spans 10 amino acids. The V gene's germline CDR1 is MNHGY and CDR2 SVAAGI. V lost 5 bases to trimming and J lost 3 bases, with 2 bases between them. The CDR3 DNA reads as TGTGCCAGCAGTCTCTACGAGCAGTACTTC. Amino acid sequence: CASSLYEQYF.

The rearrangement joins TRBV18 to TRBJ1-1; D possibly corresponds to TRBD1 (5 bases). Trimming removed 0 bases from V and 5 bases from J, with 13 bases in between. This CDR3 region has 15 residues. From germline, CDR1 is KGHSH and CDR2 LQKENI. CDR3 bases: TGTGCCAGCTCACCACCGACGGGAAGGGGTACTGAAGCTTTCTTT. This codes for CASSPPTGRGTEAFF. The whole variable domain, remainder taken from reference TRBV18 and TRBJ1-1, is NAGVMQNPRHLVRRRGQEARLRCSPMKGHSHVYWYRQLPEEGLKFMVYLQKENIIDESGMPKERFSAEFPKEGPSILRIQQVVRGDSAAYFCASSPPTGRGTEAFFGQGTRLTVV.

The chain has TRBV10-3 and TRBJ1-5; D is unresolved. The CDR3 runs 16 residues. V lost 10 bases to trimming and J lost 2 bases, with 21 bases between them. Germline-derived CDR1 and CDR2 are ENHRY and SYGVKD. Written as DNA, the CDR3 is TGTGCCACTCGTCTTGGCCTATATGAGGGCAATCAGCCCCAGCATTTT. The encoded protein is CATRLGLYEGNQPQHF.

The gene calls are TRBV4-3 and TRBJ1-3; D perhaps matches TRBD1 (6 bases). Germline CDR1 and CDR2: LGHNA and YSLEER. Between the trimmed V and J ends, which lost 0 bases and 3 bases, there was a span of 12 bases. The CDR3 covers 16 residues. In nucleotides, the CDR3 is TGCGCCAGCAGCCAAGATAGCGGGACAAGTGGAAACACCATATATTTT. It codes for CASSQDSGTSGNTIYF.

V and J are TRBV29-1 and TRBJ2-5, with TRBD2 as a possible D gene (5 bases). The CDR3 runs 12 residues. Trimming pared 4 bases from V and 2 bases from J, leaving 8 bases between. Germline V gene lookup returns CDR1 SQVTM and CDR2 ANQGSEA. The CDR3 loop is CSVARGQETQYF. DNA of the CDR3: TGCAGCGTTGCACGGGGTCAAGAGACCCAGTACTTC.

This chain uses TRBV6-4 with TRBJ2-3, with D possibly being TRBD1 (6 bases). CDR3 length equals 14 residues. CDR1 and CDR2 (germline): MRHNA, SNTAGT. The V end was cut by 5 bases, the J end by 6 bases, with 15 bases between. The CDR3 DNA follows: TGTGCCAGCAGTCTTGACAGGTTGGGGGATACGCAGTATTTT. It is translated as CASSLDRLGDTQYF.

In this sample, this clone turned up once. The chain links TRBV18 to TRBJ2-3; D is ambiguous. CDR1 and CDR2 from the germline V gene are KGHSH and LQKENI. This CDR3 region has 12 residues. The V gene lost 3 bases and the J gene lost 5 bases, with 6 bases spanning the gap. Written as DNA, the CDR3 is TGTGCCAGCTCACCGGCCGGAGATACGCAGTATTTT. Protein: CASSPAGDTQYF.

This sequence joins TRBV10-3 and TRBJ2-5; D possibly uses TRBD1 or TRBD2 (5 bases each). The V end was cut by 0 bases, the J end by 5 bases, with 10 bases between. The CDR3 loop spans 14 amino acids. From germline, CDR1 is ENHRY and CDR2 SYGVKD. The CDR3 loop is CAISESIGTETQYF. CDR3 sequence (DNA): TGTGCCATCAGTGAGTCGATCGGGACGGAGACCCAGTACTTC.

The rearrangement uses TRBV7-2 and TRBJ2-7; D not certain. V dropped 4 bases and J dropped 4 bases, with 17 bases sitting between them. The germline V gene encodes CDR1 SGHTA and CDR2 FQGNSA. The CDR3 covers 15 residues. The DNA for the CDR3 is TGTGCCAGCAGCTCGAACCCCCTCGCCACGTACGAGCAGTACTTC. This sequence encodes CASSSNPLATYEQYF.

This chain joins TRBV7-9 and TRBJ1-4, with D possibly matching TRBD1 (5 bases). V dropped 5 bases and J dropped 6 bases, with 19 bases sitting between them. The germline V gene encodes CDR1 SEHNR and CDR2 FQNEAQ (reference sequence). The length of the CDR3 is 16 residues. The CDR3 nucleotides are TGTGCCAGCAGCACCGGGGTCGCAGGGATCGATGAAAAACTGTTTTTT. Encoded protein: CASSTGVAGIDEKLFF.